This T cell receptor beta chain emerged from a study of shared clonotypes between healthy human individuals. This CDR3 is 14 amino acids long. V was clipped by 8 bases and J by 6 bases; unmatched bases: 13. CDR1 is SNHLY, CDR2 FYNNEI, per germline. Profiled with immunoSEQ multiplex PCR; TCRdb holds only in-frame clones, not every one. In the table there are about 1.5 million clones, 98% of which are singletons. The sequence was collected from a man younger than 45 in good health. The genes are TRBV2 and TRBJ2-7; 7 nucleotides align to TRBD2. The source material was naive CD4+ T cells sorted from blood. Subset meaning: CD45RA+ positively selected. The CDR3 sequence is CASGRLGRGGEQYF. The CDR3 nucleotides are TGTGCCAGCGGCCGTCTGGGGAGGGGCGGCGAGCAGTACTTC.